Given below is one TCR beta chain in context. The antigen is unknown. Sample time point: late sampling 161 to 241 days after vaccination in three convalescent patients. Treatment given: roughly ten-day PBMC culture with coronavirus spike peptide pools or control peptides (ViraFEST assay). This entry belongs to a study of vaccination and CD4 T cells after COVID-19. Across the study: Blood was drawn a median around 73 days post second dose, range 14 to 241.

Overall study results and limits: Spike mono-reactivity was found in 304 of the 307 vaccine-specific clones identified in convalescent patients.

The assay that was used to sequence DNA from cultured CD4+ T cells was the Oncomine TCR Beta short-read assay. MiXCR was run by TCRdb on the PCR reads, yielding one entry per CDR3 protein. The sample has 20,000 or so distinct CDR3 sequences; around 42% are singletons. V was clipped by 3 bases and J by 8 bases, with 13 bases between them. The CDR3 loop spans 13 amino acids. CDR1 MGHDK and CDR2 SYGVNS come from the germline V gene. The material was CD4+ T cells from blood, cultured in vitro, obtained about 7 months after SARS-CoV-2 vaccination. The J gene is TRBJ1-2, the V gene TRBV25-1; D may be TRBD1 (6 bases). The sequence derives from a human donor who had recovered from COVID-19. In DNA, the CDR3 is TGTGCCAGCAGTGATTCAGGACAGAGAGGCTACACCTTC. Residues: CASSDSGQRGYTF.